This T cell receptor (beta chain) emerged from a study of T cell clusters in autoimmune cytopenias. General study results and limits: The cluster-lack signature was not seen for secondary cytopenia versus chronic lymphocytic leukemia. TRB repertoire shifts in secondary cytopenia and chronic lymphocytic leukemia mostly reflected lymphoma, not autoimmunity. The T cell clusters came from computational analysis alone and lack functional validation.

CDR1 and CDR2 (germline): GTSNPN, SVGIG (reference sequence). The CDR3 consists of 16 residues. TRB amplification used roughly 250 ng of peripheral blood genomic DNA. One tube held mixed TRB-A and TRB-B primer pools for touch-down PCR. From its re-call of the multiplex PCR reads, TCRdb lists each CDR3 protein once, without DNA. The listing records about 15,000 distinct CDR3 sequences. Regarding this clonotype: Antigen unknown.

The same specimen was also included in a second study, on T cell repertoires in aging, cancer and after chemotherapy. According to that study: Untreated cancer patients had significantly lower blood TCR diversity than age-matched healthy donors.

The material sequenced was peripheral blood. The clonotype originates from a human donor in good health. The V call is TRBV30, the J call TRBJ2-6; absent DNA, TCRdb's TRBD1 call cannot be checked. The CDR3 loop reads CAWSGTAGDGANVLTF.